One and the same sample provided the 26 T cell receptor beta chains below, sequenced in a study of shared clonotypes between healthy human individuals. Some clones are missing from TCRdb's copy, which holds only in-frame ones; the method was immunoSEQ multiplex PCR. This table holds hundreds of thousands of clones, 96% found once. Terminally differentiated effector memory CD45RA+ cells were left out of the naive CD8 fraction, which was CD45RO-negative and positively selected for CCR7. The sample comprised naive CD8+ T cells sorted from blood. The receptors were sampled from a young woman in good health.

The table lists this clone with a count of one. The chain has TRBV2 and TRBJ2-1; tentative D call: TRBD2 (6 bases). This CDR3 has 12 residues. From germline, CDR1 is SNHLY and CDR2 FYNNEI. Trimming cost V 9 bases and J 7 bases, with 13 bases left between them. In DNA form, the CDR3 reads TGTGCCAGTGCCGACGGGGGTAATGAGCAGTTCTTC. This sequence encodes CASADGGNEQFF.

The rearrangement uses TRBV15 and TRBJ2-1; 10 bases are a match to TRBD2. The V gene's germline CDR1 is LNHNV and CDR2 YYDKDF (reference sequence). V was clipped by 0 bases and J by 5 bases; unmatched bases: 10. This CDR3 is 18 amino acids long. The CDR3, as DNA: TGTGCCACCAGCAGAGATTACGAGCGGGAGGGCGAGGACAATGAGCAGTTCTTC. Protein product: CATSRDYEREGEDNEQFF.

The chain is built from TRBV19 and TRBJ1-5; no reliable D call. The CDR3 totals 12 residues. Germline CDR1 is LNHDA and CDR2 is SQIVND (reference sequence). Trimming removed 0 bases at V and 12 bases at J, with 9 bases between. The CDR3 sequence: CASSIDWGYQHF. In nucleotides, the CDR3 is TGTGCCAGTAGTATAGACTGGGGATACCAGCATTTT.

This sequence joins TRBV2 and TRBJ2-5, with TRBD2 matching over 11 bases. The last part of the DNA fits TRBJ2-7 better; the J call may be wrong. This CDR3 has 15 residues. Germline CDR1 and CDR2: SNHLY and FYNNEI. CDR3 nucleotide sequence: TGTGCCAGCAGTGTAGCGGGAGGGATCTCCTACGAGCAGTACTTC. It specifies CASSVAGGISYEQYF.

The chain has TRBV2 and TRBJ2-4; D may be TRBD1 (6 bases). Per the germline V gene, CDR1 is SNHLY and CDR2 is FYNNEI. The CDR3 runs 15 residues. V dropped 5 bases and J dropped 9 bases, with 20 bases sitting between them. The CDR3 nucleotides read TGTGCCAGCAGTCCCCCGTCCACAGGGTTCGGCATTCAGTACTTC. This codes for CASSPPSTGFGIQYF.

The rearrangement uses TRBV28 and TRBJ2-7, with unresolved D. Trimming cost V 3 bases and J 6 bases, with 12 bases left between them. CDR1 is MDHEN and CDR2 is SYDVKM in the germline V gene. The CDR3 spans 13 residues. DNA of the CDR3: TGTGCCAGCAGTTTTAGGAAAGGGCCCGAGCAGTACTTC. Translated: CASSFRKGPEQYF.

V usage is TRBV28 and J usage is TRBJ2-3; no definite D call. CDR1 and CDR2 (germline): MDHEN, SYDVKM. The V and J ends lost 6 bases and 1 base respectively, with 11 bases between them. CDR3 length equals 14 residues. The CDR3 protein is CASSHRVGTDTQYF. Written as DNA, the CDR3 is TGTGCCAGCAGCCACCGAGTGGGCACAGATACGCAGTATTTT.

This clone appeared once. V and J are TRBV9 and TRBJ2-2; D gene ambiguous. Trimming took 2 bases from V and 1 from J, leaving 6 bases between them. The CDR3 has 14 residues. Looked up from germline, CDR1 is SGDLS and CDR2 is YYNGEE. The CDR3 nucleotides read TGTGCCAGCAGCGTGTCCAAGAACACCGGGGAGCTGTTTTTT. This encodes CASSVSKNTGELFF. Full variable domain (remainder filled in from reference TRBV9 and TRBJ2-2): DSGVTQTPKHLITATGQRVTLRCSPRSGDLSVYWYQQSLDQGLQFLIQYYNGEERAKGNILERFSAQQFPDLHSELNLSSLELGDSALYFCASSVSKNTGELFFGEGSRLTVL.

The chain couples TRBV6-5 to TRBJ1-2, with 7 bases lining up with TRBD1. V shed 6 bases, J shed 3 bases, and the junction held 1 base outside the gene matches. Germline loops: CDR1 MNHEY, CDR2 SVGAGI. This CDR3 has 12 amino acids. The CDR3, as DNA: TGTGCCAGCAGACAGGGGTACTATGGCTACACCTTC. This gives the protein CASRQGYYGYTF.

The J gene is TRBJ1-2, the V gene TRBV19; no clear D gene. V was pared by 0 bases and J by 8 bases, with 19 bases between. The CDR3 has 16 amino acids. Germline CDR1 LNHDA, CDR2 SQIVND (reference sequence). The CDR3 here is CASSIDATVSPDGYTF. The CDR3 DNA is TGTGCCAGTAGTATAGATGCCACCGTATCCCCTGACGGCTACACCTTC.

The chain links TRBV7-8 to TRBJ2-3, with 13 bases lining up with TRBD2. Germline V lookup: CDR1 SGHVS, CDR2 FQNEAQ. The CDR3 loop spans 17 amino acids. V lost 1 base, J lost 2 bases, and 3 bases stayed unmatched. CDR3 region: CASSLVGLAGFTDTQYF. Written as DNA, the CDR3 is TGTGCCAGCAGCTTAGTGGGACTAGCGGGATTCACAGATACGCAGTATTTT.

This clone is a singleton in its sample. The chain couples TRBV13 to TRBJ2-7; D gene unclear. The CDR3 covers 13 residues. V was trimmed by 0 bases and J by 2 bases, leaving 5 bases between them. CDR1 and CDR2 (germline): PRHDT, FYEKMQ (reference sequence). This chain's CDR3 is CASSLGPPYEQYF. The CDR3 coding sequence is TGTGCCAGCAGCTTAGGTCCTCCCTACGAGCAGTACTTC.

The chain recombines TRBV11-2 with TRBJ2-3; no clear D. The germline gives CDR1 SGHAT, CDR2 FQNNGV. CDR3 length: 15 amino acids. V was clipped by 1 base and J by 2 bases, with 10 bases between them. The CDR3 DNA sequence: TGTGCCAGCAGCTTAGTGGTGGTTTACACAGATACGCAGTATTTT. Protein product: CASSLVVVYTDTQYF.

The V gene is TRBV7-8, the J gene TRBJ1-3, with no clear D. Germline CDR1 reads SGHVS; CDR2 reads FQNEAQ. Trimming left V 3 bases short and J 0 bases short, with 9 bases between. CDR3 length: 15 residues. The CDR3 is CASSLGSTSGNTIYF. The CDR3 DNA sequence: TGTGCCAGCAGCTTGGGATCAACCTCTGGAAACACCATATATTTT. Together with reference TRBV7-8 and TRBJ1-3, the CDR3 gives the full variable domain: GAGVSQSPRYKVAKRGQDVALRCDPISGHVSLFWYQQALGQGPEFLTYFQNEAQLDKSGLPSDRFFAERPEGSVSTLKIQRTQQEDSAVYLCASSLGSTSGNTIYFGEGSWLTVV.

The count of this clone is one. The V and J genes are TRBV28 and TRBJ1-1; D call uncertain. CDR3 length: 14 residues. V lost 2 bases and J 3 bases, leaving 10 bases between the germline ends. CDR1 is MDHEN and CDR2 is SYDVKM in the germline V gene. The CDR3 reads CASSLIPEHTEAFF. DNA of the CDR3: TGTGCCAGCAGTTTAATTCCAGAGCACACTGAAGCTTTCTTT.

The genes are TRBV7-7 and TRBJ2-1; D gene uncertain. The V end was cut by 5 bases, the J end by 3 bases, with 11 bases between. This CDR3 is built from 14 residues. Germline CDR1 reads SSHAT; CDR2 reads FNYEAQ (reference sequence). The CDR3 spells CASSPDGSYNEQFF. As DNA, the CDR3 is TGTGCCAGCAGCCCAGATGGCAGCTACAATGAGCAGTTCTTC.

The rearrangement joins TRBV29-1 to TRBJ2-7; 7 nucleotides match TRBD2. CDR3 length: 11 residues. The V segment lost 4 bases and the J segment 5 bases; nucleotides outside the gene matches: 2. Germline V gene sequence: CDR1 SQVTM, CDR2 ANQGSEA. This CDR3 reads CSVGGGNEQYF. As DNA, the CDR3 is TGCAGCGTTGGGGGGGGAAACGAGCAGTACTTC.

The chain couples TRBV15 to TRBJ1-4, with D possibly being TRBD1 (5 bases). This CDR3 comprises 15 residues. Germline CDR1 and CDR2: LNHNV and YYDKDF (reference sequence). V lost 0 bases, J lost 5 bases, and 10 bases lay in between. The CDR3 is CATSREDTPNEKLFF. The CDR3 DNA sequence: TGTGCCACCAGCAGAGAGGACACCCCCAATGAAAAACTGTTTTTT.

CDR3 protein: CASSVGSYEQYF. As DNA, the CDR3 is TGTGCCAGCAGTGTTGGCAGCTACGAGCAGTACTTC. The rearrangement uses TRBV2 and TRBJ2-7; D call uncertain. Germline CDR1 and CDR2: SNHLY and FYNNEI. This CDR3 comprises 12 residues. Trimming cost V 4 bases and J 3 bases, with 7 bases left between them.

The chain joins TRBV6-5 to TRBJ1-1, with 9 bases fitting TRBD1. With V trimmed by 4 bases and J by 7 bases, 10 bases remained unmatched. CDR1 is MNHEY and CDR2 is SVGAGI in the germline V gene. CDR3 length: 15 residues. CDR3 region: CASSSQPTTGGEAFF. The CDR3 DNA follows: TGTGCCAGCAGTTCCCAACCAACGACAGGGGGTGAAGCTTTCTTT.

The genes are TRBV28 and TRBJ2-7; no reliable D call. Germline-derived CDR1 and CDR2 are MDHEN and SYDVKM. The germline V and J ends were trimmed by 7 bases and 2 bases, with 15 bases remaining between them. The CDR3 loop spans 14 amino acids. CDR3 in DNA: TGTGCCAGCAAAGATCCGGAAAGCACCTACGAGCAGTACTTC. As protein: CASKDPESTYEQYF.

This rearrangement joins TRBV2 to TRBJ1-1; D is ambiguous. CDR3 length equals 12 residues. Germline V gene lookup returns CDR1 SNHLY and CDR2 FYNNEI. The V end lost 4 bases, the J end lost 4 bases, and 7 bases lay between the germline ends. The CDR3 DNA reads as TGTGCCAGCAGTGTCGGCGCCACTGAAGCTTTCTTT. As protein: CASSVGATEAFF.

The V and J genes are TRBV14 and TRBJ1-1; D gene uncertain. Germline lookup yields CDR1 SGHDN and CDR2 FVKESK. Trimming cost V 6 bases and J 1 base, with 15 bases left between them. The CDR3 runs to 15 residues. The CDR3 region has the DNA TGTGCCAGCAGGGCCGTCTCGGGAGGGAACACTGAAGCTTTCTTT. Translation gives CASRAVSGGNTEAFF.

The chain combines TRBV27 with TRBJ2-1; D gene uncertain. Germline V gene data show CDR1 as MNHEY and CDR2 as SMNVEV (reference sequence). The CDR3 is 13 residues long. V lost 0 bases and J lost 8, with 8 bases in between. The CDR3 loop reads CASSLSYFDEQFF. The CDR3 DNA sequence: TGTGCCAGCAGTTTATCCTATTTCGATGAGCAGTTCTTC.

The chain combines TRBV19 with TRBJ2-5; D is unclear. There are 14 residues in the CDR3. The germline V and J ends were trimmed by 1 base and 5 bases, with 11 bases remaining between them. Germline CDR1 LNHDA, CDR2 SQIVND (reference sequence). As DNA, the CDR3 is TGTGCCAGTAGTATAGCCCTGGGGTCGGAGACCCAGTACTTC. As protein: CASSIALGSETQYF.

The chain has TRBV28 and TRBJ2-2, with D possibly TRBD2 on 5 matching bases. Germline V gene lookup returns CDR1 MDHEN and CDR2 SYDVKM. The CDR3 has 14 residues. Trimming pared 3 bases from V and 7 bases from J, leaving 12 bases between. CDR3: CASSLTRGNGELFF. The CDR3 nucleotides are TGTGCCAGCAGTTTGACACGAGGGAACGGGGAGCTGTTTTTT.